The source of this T cell receptor beta chain is a study of T-cell memory formation after mild COVID-19. Study results and limitations: Balance between CD4 and CD8 was seen in clones contracting day 15 to 85, and a CD4+ lean was seen in later expanders.

This clonotype was observed a few times. Its matching antigen is unknown. Germline CDR1 reads SGHVS; CDR2 reads FQNEAQ. This CDR3 region has 16 residues. Trimming stripped 5 bases from V and 0 bases from J, with 15 bases between. After 5'RACE with constant-segment primers, TCR alpha and TCR beta cDNA libraries carrying sample barcodes and UMIs were obtained. TCRdb analysed the 5' RACE reads with MiXCR anew, one entry per CDR3 protein. Among a few hundred thousand distinct CDR3 sequences, less than 25% were seen once, and the ten largest hold 7.5% to 9.5%. Source material: PBMCs or a T cell subset sorted from them (not recorded which). This clonotype was sampled from an adult woman who had mild COVID-19 (a few samples of this study predate the infection). Cell type and time point are not known. This rearrangement joins TRBV7-8 to TRBJ2-3; maybe TRBD2 (5 bases). In DNA, the CDR3 is TGTGCCAGCAGCCACACTAGGATTAGGAGCACAGATACGCAGTATTTT. This encodes CASSHTRIRSTDTQYF.